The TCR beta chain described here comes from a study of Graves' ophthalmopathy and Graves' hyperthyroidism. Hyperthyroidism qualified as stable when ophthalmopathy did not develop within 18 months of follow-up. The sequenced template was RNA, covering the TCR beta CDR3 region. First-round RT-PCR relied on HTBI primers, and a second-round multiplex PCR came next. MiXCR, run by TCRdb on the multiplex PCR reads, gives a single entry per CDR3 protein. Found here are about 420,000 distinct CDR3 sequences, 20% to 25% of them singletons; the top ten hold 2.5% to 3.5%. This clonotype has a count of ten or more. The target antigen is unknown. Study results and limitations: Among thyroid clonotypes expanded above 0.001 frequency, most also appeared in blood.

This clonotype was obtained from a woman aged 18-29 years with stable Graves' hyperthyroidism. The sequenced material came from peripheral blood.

CDR3 protein: CASSYSVYRDYGANVLTF. The CDR3 nucleotides are TGTGCCAGCAGTTACTCGGTATACAGGGATTATGGGGCCAACGTCCTGACTTTC. This chain links TRBV6-2 or TRBV6-3 with TRBJ2-6; TRBD1 is a possible D gene (6 bases). V was pared by 0 bases and J by 3 bases, with 15 bases between. The V gene's germline CDR1 is MNHEY and CDR2 SVGEGT. The CDR3 runs to 18 residues.